This TCR beta chain is from a study of T cell responses to AZD1222 COVID-19 vaccine. The germline CDR1 and CDR2 sequences are SGHTA and FQGNSA. The CDR3 is 14 amino acids. V was shortened by 5 bases and J by 6 bases, with 15 bases between the two germline ends. Assay: immunoSEQ multiplex PCR; the TCRdb copy retains only in-frame clones and omits some. The profile shows roughly 100,000 clones, about 81% of them singletons. The rearrangement joins TRBV7-2 to TRBJ2-3; D unclear. The TCR sequence derives from an adult who received the AZD1222 COVID-19 vaccine. The sample was peripheral blood, taken 28 days after the second AZD1222 dose. The CDR3 DNA reads TGTGCCAGCAGCGGTGTAGCAGGAACCGATACGCAGTATTTT. Translation gives CASSGVAGTDTQYF.